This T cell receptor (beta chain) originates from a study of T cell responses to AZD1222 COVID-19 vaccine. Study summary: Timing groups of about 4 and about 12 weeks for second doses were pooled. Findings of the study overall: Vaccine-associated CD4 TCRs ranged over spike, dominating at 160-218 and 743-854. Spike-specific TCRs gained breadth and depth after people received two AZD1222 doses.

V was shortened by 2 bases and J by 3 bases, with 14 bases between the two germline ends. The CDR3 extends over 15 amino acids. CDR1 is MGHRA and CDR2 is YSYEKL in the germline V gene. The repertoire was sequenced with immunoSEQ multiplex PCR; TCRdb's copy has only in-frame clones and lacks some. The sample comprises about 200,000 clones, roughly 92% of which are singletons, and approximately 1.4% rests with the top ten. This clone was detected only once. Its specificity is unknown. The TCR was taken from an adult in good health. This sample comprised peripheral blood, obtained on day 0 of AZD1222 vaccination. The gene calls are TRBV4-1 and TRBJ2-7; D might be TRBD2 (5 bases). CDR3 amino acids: CASSQSAGGRYEQYF. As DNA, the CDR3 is TGCGCCAGCAGCCAATCTGCGGGCGGCCGCTACGAGCAGTACTTC.